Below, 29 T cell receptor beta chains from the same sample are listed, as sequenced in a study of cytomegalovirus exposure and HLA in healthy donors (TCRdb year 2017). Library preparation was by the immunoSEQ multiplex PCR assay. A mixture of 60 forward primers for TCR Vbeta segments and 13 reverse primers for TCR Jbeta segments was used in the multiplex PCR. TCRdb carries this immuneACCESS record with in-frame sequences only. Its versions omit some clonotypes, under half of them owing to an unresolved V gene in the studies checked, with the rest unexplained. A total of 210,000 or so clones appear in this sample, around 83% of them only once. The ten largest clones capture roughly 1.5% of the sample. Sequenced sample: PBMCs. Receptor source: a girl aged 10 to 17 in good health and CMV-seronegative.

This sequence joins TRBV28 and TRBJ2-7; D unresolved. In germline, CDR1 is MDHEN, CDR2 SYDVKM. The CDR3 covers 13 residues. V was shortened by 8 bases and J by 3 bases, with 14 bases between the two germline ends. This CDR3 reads CASSFDLNYEQYF. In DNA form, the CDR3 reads TGTGCCAGCTCTTTCGACTTAAACTACGAGCAGTACTTC.

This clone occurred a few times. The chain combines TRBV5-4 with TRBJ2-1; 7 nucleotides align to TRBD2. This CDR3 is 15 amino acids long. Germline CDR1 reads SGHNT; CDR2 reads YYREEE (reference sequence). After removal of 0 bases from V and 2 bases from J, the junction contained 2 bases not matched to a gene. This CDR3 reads CASSLEAGPYNEQFF. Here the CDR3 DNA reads TGTGCCAGCAGCTTGGAAGCGGGACCCTACAATGAGCAGTTCTTC.

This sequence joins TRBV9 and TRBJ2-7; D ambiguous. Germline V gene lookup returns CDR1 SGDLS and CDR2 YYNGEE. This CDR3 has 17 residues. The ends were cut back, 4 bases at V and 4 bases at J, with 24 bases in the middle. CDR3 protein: CASSPPRSEVTLYEQYF. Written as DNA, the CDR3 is TGTGCCAGCAGCCCCCCTAGGAGTGAGGTTACCTTGTACGAGCAGTACTTC.

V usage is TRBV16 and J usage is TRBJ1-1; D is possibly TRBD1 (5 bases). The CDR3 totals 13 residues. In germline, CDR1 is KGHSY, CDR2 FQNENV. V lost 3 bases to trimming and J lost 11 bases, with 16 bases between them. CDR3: CASSHTGERDAFF. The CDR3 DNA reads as TGTGCCAGCAGCCATACGGGGGAACGGGACGCTTTCTTT.

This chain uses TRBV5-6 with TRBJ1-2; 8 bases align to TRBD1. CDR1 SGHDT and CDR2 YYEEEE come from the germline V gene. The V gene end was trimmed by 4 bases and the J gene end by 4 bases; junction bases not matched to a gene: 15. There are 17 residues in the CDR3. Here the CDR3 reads CASSLRDRPLSSYGYTF. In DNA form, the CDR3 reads TGTGCCAGCAGCCTGAGGGACAGGCCCCTGTCGAGCTATGGCTACACCTTC.

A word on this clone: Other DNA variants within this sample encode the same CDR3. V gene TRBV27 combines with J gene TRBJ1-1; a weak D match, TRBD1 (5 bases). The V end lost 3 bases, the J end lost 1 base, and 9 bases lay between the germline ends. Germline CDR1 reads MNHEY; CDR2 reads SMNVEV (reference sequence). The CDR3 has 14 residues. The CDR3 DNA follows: TGTGCCAGCAGTTTGGGGCAGGGGAACACTGAAGCTTTCTTT. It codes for CASSLGQGNTEAFF.

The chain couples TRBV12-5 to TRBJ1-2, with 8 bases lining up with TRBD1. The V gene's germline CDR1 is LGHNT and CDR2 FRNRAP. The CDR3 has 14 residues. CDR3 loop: CASTGTGFNYGYTF. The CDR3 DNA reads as TGTGCCTCAACCGGGACAGGATTTAACTATGGCTACACCTTC.

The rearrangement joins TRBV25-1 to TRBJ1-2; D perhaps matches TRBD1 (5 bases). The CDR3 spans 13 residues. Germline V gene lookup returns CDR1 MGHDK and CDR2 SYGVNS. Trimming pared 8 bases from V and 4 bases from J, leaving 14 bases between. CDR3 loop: CASGPRTSYGYTF. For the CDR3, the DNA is TGTGCCAGCGGCCCGCGGACAAGCTATGGCTACACCTTC.

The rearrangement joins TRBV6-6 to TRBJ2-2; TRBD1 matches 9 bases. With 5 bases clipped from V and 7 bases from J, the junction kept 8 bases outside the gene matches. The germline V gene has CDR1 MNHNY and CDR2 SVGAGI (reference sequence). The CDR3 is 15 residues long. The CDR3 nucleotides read TGTGCCAGCAGTAAAGGGGACAGGGTAGGCGGGGAGCTGTTTTTT. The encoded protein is CASSKGDRVGGELFF.

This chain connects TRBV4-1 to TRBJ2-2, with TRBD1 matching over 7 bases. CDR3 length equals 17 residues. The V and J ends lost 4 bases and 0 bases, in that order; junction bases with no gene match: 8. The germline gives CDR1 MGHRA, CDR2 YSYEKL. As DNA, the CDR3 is TGCGCCAGCAGCCCTAGGACAGGCCCGGCGAACACCGGGGAGCTGTTTTTT. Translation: CASSPRTGPANTGELFF.

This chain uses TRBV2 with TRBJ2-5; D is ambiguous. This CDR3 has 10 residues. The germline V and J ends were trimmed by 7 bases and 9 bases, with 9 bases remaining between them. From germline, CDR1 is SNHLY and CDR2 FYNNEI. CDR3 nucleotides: TGTGCCAGCACCGAGTCGTCCCAGTACTTC. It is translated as CASTESSQYF.

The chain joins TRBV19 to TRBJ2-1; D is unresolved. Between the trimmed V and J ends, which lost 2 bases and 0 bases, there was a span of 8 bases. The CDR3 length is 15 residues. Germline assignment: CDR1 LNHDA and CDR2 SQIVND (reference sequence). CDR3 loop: CASSIITSSYNEQFF. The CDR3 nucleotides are TGTGCCAGTAGTATAATCACGAGCTCCTACAATGAGCAGTTCTTC.

The CDR3 loop is CSVGLPPDNYGYTF. The CDR3 bases are TGCAGCGTTGGCCTACCACCCGATAACTATGGCTACACCTTC. The V and J genes are TRBV29-1 and TRBJ1-2; D not certain. V was clipped by 4 bases and J by 1 base, with 13 bases between them. In germline, CDR1 is SQVTM, CDR2 ANQGSEA. The CDR3 loop spans 14 amino acids.

As DNA, the CDR3 is TGTGCCAGCAGTGAAGCCGAAGGGACACGGCAGTTCTTC. It specifies CASSEAEGTRQFF. The chain is built from TRBV6-1 and TRBJ2-1; D is possibly TRBD1 (6 bases). V gave up 0 bases and J gave up 12 bases, with 12 bases separating them. The germline V gene has CDR1 MNHNS and CDR2 SASEGT. The CDR3 sequence is 13 residues long.

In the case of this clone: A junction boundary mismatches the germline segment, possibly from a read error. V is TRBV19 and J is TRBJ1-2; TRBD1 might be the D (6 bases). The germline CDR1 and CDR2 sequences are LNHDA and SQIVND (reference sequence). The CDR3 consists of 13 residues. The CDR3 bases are TGTGCCAGTAGTACCTTCGCCGGGACACCCTTTCTCTTC. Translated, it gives CASSTFAGTPFLF. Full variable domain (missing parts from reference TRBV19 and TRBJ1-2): DGGITQSPKYLFRKEGQNVTLSCEQNLNHDAMYWYRQDPGQGLRLIYYSQIVNDFQKGDIAEGYSVSREKKESFPLTVTSAQKNPTAFYLCASSTFAGTPFLFGSGTRLTVV.

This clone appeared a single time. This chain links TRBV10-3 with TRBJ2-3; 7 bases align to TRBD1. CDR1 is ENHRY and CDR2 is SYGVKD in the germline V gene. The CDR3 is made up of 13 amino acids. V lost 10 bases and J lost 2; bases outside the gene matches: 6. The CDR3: CATLGGTTDTQYF. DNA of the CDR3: TGTGCCACTCTAGGGGGCACCACAGATACGCAGTATTTT.

The CDR3 reads CASSLGGLRSPLHF. The CDR3, as DNA: TGTGCCAGCAGCTTGGGGGGCCTCCGATCACCCCTCCACTTT. The genes are TRBV5-8 and TRBJ1-6, with D perhaps matching TRBD1 (5 bases). The CDR3 extends over 14 amino acids. The germline V gene encodes CDR1 SGHTS and CDR2 YDEGEE. Trimming cost V 0 bases and J 10 bases, with 11 bases left between them.

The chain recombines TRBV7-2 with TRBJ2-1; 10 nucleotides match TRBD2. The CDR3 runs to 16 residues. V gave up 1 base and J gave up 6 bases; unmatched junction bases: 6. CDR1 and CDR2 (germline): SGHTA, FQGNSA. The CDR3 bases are TGTGCCAGCAGCTTAGTGCCTAGCGGGGGAGGCAATGAGCAGTTCTTC. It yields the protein CASSLVPSGGGNEQFF.

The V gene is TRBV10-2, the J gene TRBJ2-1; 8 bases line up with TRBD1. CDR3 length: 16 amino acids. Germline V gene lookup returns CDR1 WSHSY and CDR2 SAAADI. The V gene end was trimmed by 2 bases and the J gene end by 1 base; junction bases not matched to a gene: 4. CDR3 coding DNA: TGCGCCAGCAGTGAGGCGGGGACAGGTTCCTACAATGAGCAGTTCTTC. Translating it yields CASSEAGTGSYNEQFF.

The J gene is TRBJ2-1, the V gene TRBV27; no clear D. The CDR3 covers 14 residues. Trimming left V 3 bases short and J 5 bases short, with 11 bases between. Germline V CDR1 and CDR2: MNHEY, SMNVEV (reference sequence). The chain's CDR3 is CASSFGGADNEQFF. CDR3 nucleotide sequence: TGTGCCAGCAGTTTTGGCGGCGCCGACAATGAGCAGTTCTTC.

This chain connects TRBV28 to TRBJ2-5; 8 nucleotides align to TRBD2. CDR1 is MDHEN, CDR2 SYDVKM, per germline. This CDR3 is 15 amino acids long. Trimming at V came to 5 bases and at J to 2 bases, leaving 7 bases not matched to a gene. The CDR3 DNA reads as TGTGCCAGCAGTATCCTCTCGGGGGGGCAAGAGACCCAGTACTTC. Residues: CASSILSGGQETQYF.

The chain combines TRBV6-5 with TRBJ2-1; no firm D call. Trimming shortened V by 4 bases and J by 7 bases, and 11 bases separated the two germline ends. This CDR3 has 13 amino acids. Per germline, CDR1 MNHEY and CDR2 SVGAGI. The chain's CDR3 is CASSLVGRNEQFF. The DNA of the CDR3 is TGTGCCAGCAGTTTGGTGGGCCGGAATGAGCAGTTCTTC.

The CDR3 loop is CASSQGTGGIGEKLFF. The CDR3 DNA reads as TGCGCCAGCAGCCAAGGGACAGGGGGAATCGGTGAAAAACTGTTTTTT. The V call is TRBV4-3, the J call TRBJ1-4, with 10 bases identical to TRBD1. CDR1 and CDR2 (germline): LGHNA, YSLEER. V shed 1 base, J shed 7 bases, and the junction held 6 bases outside the gene matches. There are 16 residues in the CDR3.

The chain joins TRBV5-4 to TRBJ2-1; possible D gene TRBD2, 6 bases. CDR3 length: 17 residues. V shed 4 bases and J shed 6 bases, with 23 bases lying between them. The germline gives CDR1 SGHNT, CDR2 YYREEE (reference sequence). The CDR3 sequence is CASSPARGTVPGNEQFF. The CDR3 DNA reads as TGTGCCAGCAGCCCGGCCCGGGGGACCGTCCCCGGCAATGAGCAGTTCTTC.

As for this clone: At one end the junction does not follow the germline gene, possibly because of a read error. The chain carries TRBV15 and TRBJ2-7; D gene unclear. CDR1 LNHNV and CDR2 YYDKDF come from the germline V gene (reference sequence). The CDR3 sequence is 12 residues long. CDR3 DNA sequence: TGTGCCACCAGCAGTAAAATAGCCGAGGCCAGCTTC. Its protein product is CATSSKIAEASF.

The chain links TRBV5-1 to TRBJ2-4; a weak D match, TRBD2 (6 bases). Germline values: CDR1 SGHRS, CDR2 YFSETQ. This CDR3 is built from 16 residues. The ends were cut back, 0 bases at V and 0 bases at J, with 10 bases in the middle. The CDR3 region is CASSLAAGLAKNIQYF. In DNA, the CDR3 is TGCGCCAGCAGCTTGGCCGCGGGGTTAGCCAAAAACATTCAGTACTTC.

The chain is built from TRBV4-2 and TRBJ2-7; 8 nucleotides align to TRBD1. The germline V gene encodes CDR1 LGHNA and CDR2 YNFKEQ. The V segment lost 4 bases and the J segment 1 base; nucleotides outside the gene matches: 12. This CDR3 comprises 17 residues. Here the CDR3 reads CASSRLLQGEFSYEQYF. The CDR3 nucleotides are TGTGCCAGCAGCCGTTTGCTACAGGGGGAATTTTCCTACGAGCAGTACTTC.

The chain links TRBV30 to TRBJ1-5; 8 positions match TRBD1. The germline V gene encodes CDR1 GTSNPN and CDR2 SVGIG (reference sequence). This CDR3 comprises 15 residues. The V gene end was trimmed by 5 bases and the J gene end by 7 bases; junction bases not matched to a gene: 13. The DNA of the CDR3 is TGTGCCTGGGGACCGGGACAGGTGCCCAGACAGCCCCAGCATTTT. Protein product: CAWGPGQVPRQPQHF. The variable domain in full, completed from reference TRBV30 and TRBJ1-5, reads SQTIHQWPATLVQPVGSPLSLECTVEGTSNPNLYWYRQAAGRGLQLLFYSVGIGQISSEVPQNLSASRPQDRQFILSSKKLLLSDSGFYLCAWGPGQVPRQPQHFGDGTRLSIL.

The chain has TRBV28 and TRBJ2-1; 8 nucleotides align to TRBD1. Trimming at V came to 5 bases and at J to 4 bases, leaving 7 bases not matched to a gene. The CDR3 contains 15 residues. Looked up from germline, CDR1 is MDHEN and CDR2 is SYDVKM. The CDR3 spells CASSLTGGEYNEQFF. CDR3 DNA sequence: TGTGCCAGCAGTCTAACAGGGGGAGAATACAATGAGCAGTTCTTC.